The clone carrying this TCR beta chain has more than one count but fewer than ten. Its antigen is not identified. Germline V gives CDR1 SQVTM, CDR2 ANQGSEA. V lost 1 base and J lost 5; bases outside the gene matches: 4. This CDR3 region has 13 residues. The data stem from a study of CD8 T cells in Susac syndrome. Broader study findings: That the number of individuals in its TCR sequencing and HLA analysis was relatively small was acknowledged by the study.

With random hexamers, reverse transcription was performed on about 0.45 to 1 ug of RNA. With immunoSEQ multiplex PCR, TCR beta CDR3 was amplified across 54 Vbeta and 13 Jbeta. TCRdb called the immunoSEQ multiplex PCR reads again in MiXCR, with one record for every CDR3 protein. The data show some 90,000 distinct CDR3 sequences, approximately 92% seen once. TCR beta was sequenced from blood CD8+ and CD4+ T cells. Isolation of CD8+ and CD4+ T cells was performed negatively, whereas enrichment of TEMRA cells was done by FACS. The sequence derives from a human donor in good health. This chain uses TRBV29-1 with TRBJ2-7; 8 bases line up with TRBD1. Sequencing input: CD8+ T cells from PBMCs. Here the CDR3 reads CSVEVSQGDEQYF. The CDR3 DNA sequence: TGCAGCGTTGAAGTCTCACAGGGGGACGAGCAGTACTTC.